The clone carrying this TCR beta chain has ten or more counts. This sample was included in a study of blood T cell repertoires in COVID-19. Enrollees, roughly 18 to 90 years old, lived in approximately 24 US areas. Assay: immunoSEQ multiplex PCR; the TCRdb copy retains only in-frame clones and omits some. The sample yields more than 400,000 clones, roughly 87% seen once. CDR1 and CDR2 from the germline V gene are MNHNS and SASEGT. V trimming: 3 bases; J trimming: 2 bases; junction bases outside the gene matches: 15. This CDR3 spans 19 amino acids. Sequencing used PBMCs or T cells enriched from blood (not recorded which). The chain joins TRBV6-1 to TRBJ1-3, with 8 bases identical to TRBD1. The sequence derives from a man aged 18 to 29 who had recovered from COVID-19. The CDR3 protein is CASSEPVGYRGKTGNTIYF. CDR3 nucleotide sequence: TGTGCCAGCAGTGAGCCGGTGGGTTACAGGGGGAAGACTGGAAACACCATATATTTT.